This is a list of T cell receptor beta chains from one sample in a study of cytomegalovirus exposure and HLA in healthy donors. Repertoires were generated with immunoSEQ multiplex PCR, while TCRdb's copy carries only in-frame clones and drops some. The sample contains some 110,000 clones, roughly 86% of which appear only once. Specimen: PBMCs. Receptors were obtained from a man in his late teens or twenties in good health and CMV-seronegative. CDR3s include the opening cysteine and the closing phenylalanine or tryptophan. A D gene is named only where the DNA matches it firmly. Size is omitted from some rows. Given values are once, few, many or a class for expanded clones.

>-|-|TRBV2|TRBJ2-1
CASSEEARSYNEQFF
TGTGCCAGCAGTGAGGAGGCTCGCAGTTACAATGAGCAGTTCTTC
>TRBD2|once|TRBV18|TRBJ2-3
CASSSLAGGISTDTQYF
TGTGCCAGCTCGTCTCTAGCGGGGGGAATTAGCACAGATACGCAGTATTTT
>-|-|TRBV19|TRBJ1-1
CASSPRQEGGTEAFF
TGTGCCAGTAGTCCCCGACAGGAAGGGGGCACTGAAGCTTTCTTT
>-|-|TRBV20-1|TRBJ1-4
CSAGGNEKLFF
TGCAGTGCTGGCGGTAATGAAAAACTGTTTTTT
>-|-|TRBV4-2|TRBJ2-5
CASSPGGPQETQYF
TGTGCCAGCAGCCCGGGGGGCCCCCAAGAGACCCAGTACTTC
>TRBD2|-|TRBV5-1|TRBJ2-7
CASSSSKGLAGDVYYEQYF
TGCGCCAGCAGCTCTTCCAAGGGACTAGCGGGAGATGTGTACTACGAGCAGTACTTC
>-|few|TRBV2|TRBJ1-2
CASSEYYYGYTF
TGTGCCAGCAGTGAATATTACTATGGCTACACCTTC
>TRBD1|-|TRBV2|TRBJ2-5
CASSGGQTYQETQYF
TGTGCCAGCAGTGGGGGACAGACTTACCAAGAGACCCAGTACTTC
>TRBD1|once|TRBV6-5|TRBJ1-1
CASSYTTTGEAFF
TGTGCCAGCAGTTACACGACCACAGGGGAGGCTTTCTTT
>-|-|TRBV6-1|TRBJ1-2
CASRQAPNYGYTF
TGTGCCTCTCGGCAGGCACCGAACTATGGCTACACCTTC
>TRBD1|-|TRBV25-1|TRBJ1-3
CASSPGGSGNTIYF
TGTGCCAGCAGTCCAGGGGGATCTGGAAACACCATATATTTT
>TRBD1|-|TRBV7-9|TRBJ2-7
CASSLSGQSYEQYF
TGTGCCAGCAGCCTATCGGGACAGAGCTACGAGCAGTACTTC
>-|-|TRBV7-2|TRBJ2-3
CASSRDSGTDTQYF
TGTGCCAGCAGCCGAGATAGCGGCACAGATACGCAGTATTTT
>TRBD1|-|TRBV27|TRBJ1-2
CASSSASGQPTGYGYTF
TGTGCCAGCAGTTCAGCATCGGGACAGCCAACGGGCTATGGCTACACCTTC
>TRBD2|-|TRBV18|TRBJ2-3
CASSPGLAGGPDTQYF
TGTGCCAGCTCACCGGGACTAGCGGGAGGGCCAGATACGCAGTATTTT
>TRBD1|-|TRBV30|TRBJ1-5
CAWSAPGTGLSPQHF
TGTGCCTGGAGCGCTCCAGGGACAGGTTTGTCTCCCCAGCATTTT
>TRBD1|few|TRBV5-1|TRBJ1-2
CASGTGDYGYTF
TGCGCCAGCGGGACAGGGGACTATGGCTACACCTTC
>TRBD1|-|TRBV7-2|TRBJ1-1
CASSRTGTGEAFF
TGTGCCAGCAGCCGAACCGGGACAGGGGAAGCTTTCTTT
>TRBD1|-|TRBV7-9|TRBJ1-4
CASSSAGQGAGNEKLFF
TGTGCCAGCAGCTCGGCTGGACAGGGGGCCGGGAATGAAAAACTGTTTTTT
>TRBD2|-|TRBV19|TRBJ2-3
CASSPEASGITDTQYF
TGTGCCAGTAGTCCCGAGGCTAGCGGGATCACAGATACGCAGTATTTT
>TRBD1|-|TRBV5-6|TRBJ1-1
CASSPELGGNTEAFF
TGTGCCAGCAGCCCGGAGTTAGGGGGCAACACTGAAGCTTTCTTT
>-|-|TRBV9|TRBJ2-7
CASSPRRGSYEQYF
TGTGCCAGCAGCCCCAGGCGGGGCTCCTACGAGCAGTACTTC
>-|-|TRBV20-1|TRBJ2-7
CSATSEYEQYF
TGCAGTGCTACTTCTGAGTACGAGCAGTACTTC
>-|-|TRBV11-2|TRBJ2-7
CASSEPPQVYEQYF
TGTGCCAGCAGCGAACCCCCCCAGGTCTACGAGCAGTACTTC
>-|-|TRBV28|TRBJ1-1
CASSLSRQGNTEAFF
TGTGCCAGCAGTTTATCCCGGCAGGGTAATACTGAAGCTTTCTTT
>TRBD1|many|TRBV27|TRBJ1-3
CASSNRGSGNTIYF
TGTGCCAGCAGTAACAGGGGGTCTGGAAACACCATATATTTT
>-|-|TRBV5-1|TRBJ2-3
CASSYRADTQYF
TGCGCCAGCAGCTACAGGGCAGATACGCAGTATTTT
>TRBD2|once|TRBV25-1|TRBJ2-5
CASSESGGRGKTQYF
TGTGCCAGCAGTGAATCGGGCGGGAGGGGGAAGACCCAGTACTTC
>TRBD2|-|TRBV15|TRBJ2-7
CATSRVIAGGLYEQYF
TGTGCCACCAGCAGAGTTATAGCGGGAGGACTTTACGAGCAGTACTTC
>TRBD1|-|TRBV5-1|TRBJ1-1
CASSLGTGVANTEAFF
TGCGCCAGCAGCTTAGGGACAGGGGTGGCGAACACTGAAGCTTTCTTT
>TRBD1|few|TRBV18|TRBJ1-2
CASSPTGEANYGYTF
TGTGCCAGCTCACCAACAGGGGAAGCTAACTATGGCTACACCTTC
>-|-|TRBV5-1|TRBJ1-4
CASSFSQGREKLFF
TGCGCCAGCAGCTTTTCCCAGGGAAGGGAAAAACTGTTTTTT
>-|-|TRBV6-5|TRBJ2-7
CASSLDSLNEQYF
TGTGCCAGCAGTTTGGACAGTTTGAACGAGCAGTACTTC
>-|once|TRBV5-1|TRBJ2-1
CASSRTDNEQFF
TGCGCCAGCAGCCGGACAGACAATGAGCAGTTCTTC
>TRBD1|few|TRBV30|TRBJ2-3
CAWDREGTDTQYF
TGTGCCTGGGACAGGGAAGGGACAGATACGCAGTATTTT
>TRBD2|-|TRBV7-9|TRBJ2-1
CASSLGTSGIVNEQFF
TGTGCCAGCAGCTTAGGGACTAGCGGGATAGTCAATGAGCAGTTCTTC
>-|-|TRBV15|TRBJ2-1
CATSMSGSYNEQFF
TGTGCCACCAGCATGAGCGGAAGCTACAATGAGCAGTTCTTC
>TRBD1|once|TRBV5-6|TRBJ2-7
CASSTRGQGWVEQYF
TGTGCCAGCAGCACCCGGGGACAGGGTTGGGTCGAGCAGTACTTC
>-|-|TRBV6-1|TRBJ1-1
CASSEQGGRGNTEAFF
TGTGCCAGCAGTGAACAGGGAGGAAGGGGCAACACTGAAGCTTTCTTT
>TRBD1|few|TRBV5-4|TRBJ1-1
CASSDDRVSSTEAFF
TGTGCCAGCAGCGACGACAGGGTTTCCAGCACTGAAGCTTTCTTT